One and the same sample provided the 27 T cell receptor beta chains below, sequenced in a study of blood T cell repertoires in COVID-19 (dated by TCRdb to the early 2020s). Library construction relied on the immunoSEQ multiplex PCR assay. Sourced from immuneACCESS, this table was stored by TCRdb with only in-frame sequences that have V and J called. A share of the clones is absent; for the studies checked, an unresolved V gene accounts for under half, and the remainder has no known explanation. This sample gives 200,000 or so clones in total; approximately 83% of them show up just once. About 2.9% of the sample belongs to the ten largest clones. Input material: peripheral blood. These receptors originate from a woman under 40 who had recovered from COVID-19.

This clone was recorded only once. The genes are TRBV19 and TRBJ2-7; the match to TRBD1 covers 8 bases. The length of the CDR3 is 14 residues. The germline V gene has CDR1 LNHDA and CDR2 SQIVND (reference sequence). Trimming at V came to 3 bases and at J to 3 bases, leaving 4 bases not matched to a gene. CDR3 in amino acids: CASSMQGAIYEQYF. The DNA of the CDR3 is TGTGCCAGTAGTATGCAGGGGGCAATCTACGAGCAGTACTTC.

The CDR3 protein is CASSPRSGINQPQHF. CDR3 sequence (DNA): TGTGCCAGTAGTCCCAGGTCGGGGATCAATCAGCCCCAGCATTTT. The V gene is TRBV19, the J gene TRBJ1-5; D not resolved. This CDR3 is 15 amino acids long. CDR1 is LNHDA, CDR2 SQIVND, per germline (reference sequence). The ends were cut back, 5 bases at V and 3 bases at J, with 14 bases in the middle.

This sequence joins TRBV27 and TRBJ2-1, with 7 bases that match TRBD2. This CDR3 has 15 residues. Per the germline V gene, CDR1 is MNHEY and CDR2 is SMNVEV (reference sequence). V was pared by 5 bases and J by 4 bases, with 8 bases of the junction left unmatched. The CDR3: CASSVTGTTYNEQFF. CDR3 sequence (DNA): TGTGCCAGCAGTGTAACCGGGACTACATACAATGAGCAGTTCTTC.

The CDR3 region is CASTSTWGTGSNQPQHF. As DNA, the CDR3 is TGTGCCAGCACCTCGACTTGGGGGACAGGGAGCAATCAGCCCCAGCATTTT. The rearrangement links TRBV28 to TRBJ1-5; 9 positions agree with TRBD1. After removal of 7 bases from V and 1 base from J, the junction contained 11 bases not matched to a gene. Germline CDR1 MDHEN, CDR2 SYDVKM. This CDR3 has 17 residues.

This chain connects TRBV11-2 to TRBJ1-2; D may be TRBD1 (5 bases). Germline-derived CDR1 and CDR2 are SGHAT and FQNNGV. The CDR3 runs 17 residues. Trimming removed 4 bases from V and 2 bases from J, with 20 bases in between. The CDR3 coding sequence is TGTGCCAGCAGCTCGATTAACGGCAGGGCTACCAACTATGGCTACACCTTC. It specifies CASSSINGRATNYGYTF.

The table lists this clone with a few counts. V is TRBV10-3 and J is TRBJ2-7; 7 bases fit TRBD2. This CDR3 comprises 14 residues. Trimming cost V 5 bases and J 6 bases; bases outside gene matches: 10. Per germline, CDR1 ENHRY and CDR2 SYGVKD. The CDR3 nucleotides are TGTGCCATCAGTCCAGGTAGCGGGTCACTCGAGCAGTACTTC. This encodes CAISPGSGSLEQYF.

This chain uses TRBV28 with TRBJ2-3; no clear D gene. V was shortened by 6 bases and J by 2 bases, with 9 bases between the two germline ends. CDR1 and CDR2 (germline): MDHEN, SYDVKM. The CDR3 loop spans 13 amino acids. In nucleotides, the CDR3 is TGTGCCAGCAGCCAAGCCTACACAGATACGCAGTATTTT. This gives the protein CASSQAYTDTQYF.

This clone was detected once. The germline gene is not matched at one end of the junction; a read error may be the cause. This chain links TRBV6-5 with TRBJ1-5, with D possibly being TRBD1 (6 bases). CDR1 MNHEY and CDR2 SVGAGI come from the germline V gene. CDR3 length: 14 residues. The CDR3 loop reads CASSSQGGFQAQHF. In nucleotides, the CDR3 is TGTGCCAGCAGTTCACAGGGTGGGTTTCAGGCCCAGCATTTT.

The CDR3 DNA reads TGTGCCACCAAGAGGGGGGGAAACGAGCAGTACTTC. This gives the protein CATKRGGNEQYF. The chain employs TRBV6-5 and TRBJ2-7; D might be TRBD2 (7 bases). Trimming removed 10 bases from V and 5 bases from J, with 15 bases in between. This CDR3 has 12 residues. Germline-derived CDR1 and CDR2 are MNHEY and SVGAGI.

This chain connects TRBV18 to TRBJ2-6; D is unclear. V lost 3 bases and J lost 0, with 12 bases in between. This CDR3 region has 17 residues. The germline CDR1 and CDR2 sequences are KGHSH and LQKENI. The chain's CDR3 is CASSPRQLRSGANVLTF. As DNA, the CDR3 is TGTGCCAGCTCACCGAGGCAGTTACGCTCTGGGGCCAACGTCCTGACTTTC.

This rearrangement joins TRBV7-3 to TRBJ1-2, with no clear D. CDR3 length: 12 amino acids. The V and J ends lost 6 bases and 4 bases respectively, with 9 bases between them. Germline V gene lookup returns CDR1 SGHTA and CDR2 FQGTGA. The CDR3 bases are TGTGCCAGCAGTGGCAGCGCCTATGGCTACACCTTC. It codes for CASSGSAYGYTF.

V gene TRBV12-3 or TRBV12-4 combines with J gene TRBJ2-7; TRBD1 aligns across 7 bases. The CDR3 extends over 13 amino acids. Losses at the gene ends were 2 bases for V and 6 bases for J; bases not matched to a gene: 4. Written as DNA, the CDR3 is TGTGCCAGCAGTTTATTGGCAGGGGGCGAGCAGTACTTC. This encodes CASSLLAGGEQYF.

V is TRBV19 and J is TRBJ2-1, with 8 bases aligning to TRBD1. Losses at the gene ends were 5 bases for V and 7 bases for J; bases not matched to a gene: 10. Germline CDR1 reads LNHDA; CDR2 reads SQIVND (reference sequence). The CDR3 is 15 residues long. CDR3 protein: CASSPWTGLGNEQFF. The CDR3 coding sequence is TGTGCCAGTAGTCCCTGGACAGGGCTAGGGAATGAGCAGTTCTTC.

The genes are TRBV15 and TRBJ2-7, with TRBD2 matching over 10 bases. The CDR3 is made up of 15 amino acids. With V trimmed by 0 bases and J by 6 bases, 5 bases remained unmatched. The V gene's germline CDR1 is LNHNV and CDR2 YYDKDF (reference sequence). The CDR3 DNA sequence: TGTGCCACCAGCAGAGACCCAGCGGGAGGGCCCGAGCAGTACTTC. Amino acid sequence: CATSRDPAGGPEQYF.

V is TRBV29-1 and J is TRBJ2-7; 14 bases align to TRBD2. CDR1 is SQVTM, CDR2 ANQGSEA, per germline. The CDR3 length is 17 residues. V lost 3 bases, J lost 6 bases, and 13 bases stayed unmatched. CDR3 sequence (DNA): TGCAGCGTTGAGTTGGGACTAGCGGGAGACTTACCCCTCGAGCAGTACTTC. Amino acid sequence: CSVELGLAGDLPLEQYF.

The chain is built from TRBV3-1 (or the pseudogene TRBV3-2) and TRBJ1-1; 9 bases agree with TRBD1. Germline V gives CDR1 LGHDT, CDR2 YNNKEL (reference sequence). The CDR3 has 15 amino acids. V dropped 5 bases and J dropped 0; count of bases not matched to a gene: 4. CDR3 coding DNA: TGTGCCAGCAGCGGCCGGGACAGGGTGAACACTGAAGCTTTCTTT. It encodes CASSGRDRVNTEAFF.

V usage is TRBV9 and J usage is TRBJ2-3, with D possibly matching TRBD2 (6 bases). Germline loops: CDR1 SGDLS, CDR2 YYNGEE. The CDR3 covers 16 residues. V was cut by 4 bases and J by 9 bases, with 24 bases left in between. CDR3 sequence: CASSLNPGPAGPTQYF. CDR3 in DNA: TGTGCCAGCAGCCTAAACCCGGGCCCCGCGGGACCGACGCAGTATTTT.

The J gene is TRBJ1-1, the V gene TRBV19, with D possibly TRBD1 on 6 matching bases. From germline, CDR1 is LNHDA and CDR2 SQIVND (reference sequence). The CDR3 is made up of 13 amino acids. Trimming pared 9 bases from V and 3 bases from J, leaving 14 bases between. This CDR3 is CASNREGDTEAFF. In DNA form, the CDR3 reads TGTGCCAGCAACAGGGAAGGAGACACTGAAGCTTTCTTT.

The chain couples TRBV2 to TRBJ2-2; weak D call: TRBD2 (6 bases). This CDR3 region has 16 residues. V lost 2 bases and J 4 bases, leaving 14 bases between the germline ends. Per the germline V gene, CDR1 is SNHLY and CDR2 is FYNNEI. The DNA for the CDR3 is TGTGCCAGCAGTGAATGGCTGGGAGGCACCACCGGGGAGCTGTTTTTT. It yields the protein CASSEWLGGTTGELFF.

The CDR3: CASSQHGTTNYGYTF. DNA for the CDR3: TGTGCCAGCAGCCAACACGGGACAACTAACTATGGCTACACCTTC. The gene calls are TRBV3-1 (or the pseudogene TRBV3-2) and TRBJ1-2; a possible D gene is TRBD1 (6 bases). Germline CDR1 and CDR2: LGHDT and YNNKEL (reference sequence). CDR3 size: 15 residues. Trimming removed 2 bases at V and 0 bases at J, with 10 bases between.

CDR3 bases: TGTGCCACCTACAGCGCAGGGGACCATCGGAGGGAGCAGTTCTTC. As protein: CATYSAGDHRREQFF. The chain carries TRBV6-5 and TRBJ2-1; a weak D match, TRBD1 (6 bases). The CDR3 is 15 amino acids. Germline CDR1 MNHEY, CDR2 SVGAGI. Between the trimmed V and J ends, which lost 10 bases and 10 bases, there was a span of 26 bases.

The sample holds a few counts of this clone. V is TRBV5-1 and J is TRBJ2-1; D is unclear. The CDR3 runs 12 residues. CDR1 is SGHRS, CDR2 YFSETQ, per germline. Trimming cost V 1 base and J 7 bases, with 6 bases left between them. The CDR3 nucleotides are TGCGCCAGCAGCTTGTACGGGAATGAGCAGTTCTTC. This translates into CASSLYGNEQFF.

The J gene is TRBJ2-5, the V gene TRBV9; D unclear. CDR3 length equals 14 residues. Trimming stripped 0 bases from V and 4 bases from J, with 10 bases between. Looked up from germline, CDR1 is SGDLS and CDR2 is YYNGEE. CDR3 nucleotides: TGTGCCAGCAGCGTAGGACTGAGAGGAGAGACCCAGTACTTC. Its protein product is CASSVGLRGETQYF.

CDR3: CASSPTGKNEKLFF. The CDR3 coding sequence is TGTGCCAGCTCACCTACAGGGAAGAATGAAAAACTGTTTTTT. The chain has TRBV18 and TRBJ1-4, with a possible D match to TRBD1 (6 bases). The CDR3 has 14 residues. Germline V gene sequence: CDR1 KGHSH, CDR2 LQKENI. V gave up 3 bases and J gave up 5 bases, with 10 bases separating them.

The rearrangement uses TRBV19 and TRBJ2-5, with D unresolved. Germline V gene sequence: CDR1 LNHDA, CDR2 SQIVND (reference sequence). CDR3 length: 13 residues. Trimming pared 4 bases from V and 0 bases from J, leaving 6 bases between. CDR3 in DNA: TGTGCCAGTAGTAACCAGGACCAAGAGACCCAGTACTTC. Protein sequence: CASSNQDQETQYF.

This clone occurred a few times. V and J are TRBV7-9 and TRBJ2-5, with 8 positions matching TRBD1. Germline-derived CDR1 and CDR2 are SEHNR and FQNEAQ (reference sequence). After removal of 3 bases from V and 5 bases from J, the junction contained 2 bases not matched to a gene. The CDR3 is 13 amino acids. This CDR3 reads CASSLDREETQYF. The CDR3, as DNA: TGTGCCAGCAGCTTGGACAGGGAGGAGACCCAGTACTTC.

The CDR3 sequence: CASSPQGAEEKLFF. The CDR3 bases are TGTGCCAGCAGCCCGCAGGGGGCGGAAGAAAAACTGTTTTTT. The chain has TRBV7-9 and TRBJ1-4; 8 nucleotides line up with TRBD1. The CDR3 loop spans 14 amino acids. With 5 bases clipped from V and 8 bases from J, the junction kept 7 bases outside the gene matches. Germline CDR1 and CDR2: SEHNR and FQNEAQ (reference sequence).